Presented here are 22 T cell receptor beta chains from one specimen sequenced in a study of beta chain features in type 1 diabetes. Reverse transcription of all isolated RNA meant that expressed TCRB transcripts were sequenced. TCRdb's copy holds only in-frame clones and misses some; the assay was immunoSEQ multiplex PCR. Of about 160,000 clones listed, just over 9% are singletons. What was sequenced was central memory CD4+ T cells from blood. These receptors all come from a woman under 30 in good health.

This clone occurred many times. The chain joins TRBV29-1 to TRBJ1-4, with D possibly matching TRBD1 (5 bases). The germline gives CDR1 SQVTM, CDR2 ANQGSEA. The CDR3 has 15 amino acids. Trimming took off 0 bases at V and 10 bases at J, with 18 bases between the two ends. Here the CDR3 DNA reads TGCAGCGTTGAAGATGGTTACCAGGGTCGAGGAAAACTGTTTTTT. This sequence encodes CSVEDGYQGRGKLFF.

There are a few counts of this clone. The rearrangement links TRBV11-1 to TRBJ1-1; no firm D call. Germline-derived CDR1 and CDR2 are SGHAT and FQDESV (reference sequence). Between the trimmed V and J ends, which lost 1 base and 5 bases, there was a span of 8 bases. The CDR3 has 13 residues. The CDR3 nucleotides read TGTGCCAGCAGCTTAGTTCCGCGGACTGAAGCTTTCTTT. It is translated as CASSLVPRTEAFF.

This clone was detected only a few times. The chain combines TRBV29-1 with TRBJ2-3, with 7 bases matching TRBD1. J gave up 6 bases and V 3 bases, and 9 bases lay outside the gene matches. Per germline, CDR1 SQVTM and CDR2 ANQGSEA. CDR3 length equals 14 residues. The CDR3 DNA follows: TGCAGCGTTGAGAAGACAGGGAATGTGGATACGCAGTATTTT. Protein product: CSVEKTGNVDTQYF.

This clone came up a few times. The chain employs TRBV5-1 and TRBJ2-4; 8 positions agree with TRBD1. Trimming at V came to 4 bases and at J to 3 bases, leaving 6 bases not matched to a gene. Germline V gene data show CDR1 as SGHRS and CDR2 as YFSETQ. This CDR3 has 15 amino acids. In DNA form, the CDR3 reads TGCGCCAGCAGCCCGTGGACAGGGCTCAAAAACATTCAGTACTTC. It translates to CASSPWTGLKNIQYF.

In this sample, this clone turned up a few times. V gene TRBV30 combines with J gene TRBJ1-1, with D tentatively TRBD1 (6 bases). V was pared by 2 bases and J by 1 base, with 14 bases between. The germline CDR1 and CDR2 sequences are GTSNPN and SVGIG (reference sequence). The length of the CDR3 is 15 residues. CDR3 loop: CAWSLIRDTNTEAFF. DNA of the CDR3: TGTGCCTGGAGTTTAATCCGGGACACGAACACTGAAGCTTTCTTT. The full variable domain, with the rest looked up from reference TRBV30 and TRBJ1-1, is SQTIHQWPATLVQPVGSPLSLECTVEGTSNPNLYWYRQAAGRGLQLLFYSVGIGQISSEVPQNLSASRPQDRQFILSSKKLLLSDSGFYLCAWSLIRDTNTEAFFGQGTRLTVV.

The chain combines TRBV6-5 with TRBJ2-6; D may be TRBD1 (5 bases). V lost 7 bases and J lost 0, with 10 bases in between. This CDR3 contains 15 residues. CDR1 MNHEY and CDR2 SVGAGI come from the germline V gene. The CDR3 loop reads CASKDTSSGANVLTF. The DNA for the CDR3 is TGTGCCAGCAAGGACACCAGCTCTGGGGCCAACGTCCTGACTTTC.

The chain recombines TRBV11-1 with TRBJ2-7, with 7 bases fitting TRBD1. The CDR3 consists of 14 residues. Germline V gives CDR1 SGHAT, CDR2 FQDESV (reference sequence). Trimming at V came to 2 bases and at J to 2 bases, leaving 3 bases not matched to a gene. CDR3 protein: CASSLYRGPYEQYF. CDR3 in DNA: TGTGCCAGCAGCTTATACAGGGGCCCCTACGAGCAGTACTTC.

This clone was found a few times. J is TRBJ1-6 and V is TRBV15; a possible D gene is TRBD1 (6 bases). This CDR3 contains 14 residues. V lost 1 base and J 10 bases, leaving 11 bases between the germline ends. Germline CDR1 LNHNV, CDR2 YYDKDF (reference sequence). The CDR3 protein is CATSRGTGNSPLHF. CDR3 nucleotides: TGTGCCACCAGCAGAGGCACAGGGAACTCACCCCTCCACTTT. Looking up the rest from reference TRBV15 and TRBJ1-6 gives the full variable domain: DAMVIQNPRYQVTQFGKPVTLSCSQTLNHNVMYWYQQKSSQAPKLLFHYYDKDFNNEADTPDNFQSRRPNTSFCFLDIRSPGLGDTAMYLCATSRGTGNSPLHFGNGTRLTVT.

This clone was detected ten times or more. V is TRBV5-1 and J is TRBJ2-1; D remains ambiguous. This CDR3 has 15 amino acids. Germline values: CDR1 SGHRS, CDR2 YFSETQ. Trimming stripped 2 bases from V and 0 bases from J, with 9 bases between. CDR3 nucleotide sequence: TGCGCCAGCAGCTTCGACTCTAGCTCCTACAATGAGCAGTTCTTC. It codes for CASSFDSSSYNEQFF.

The sample holds a few counts of this clone. The J gene is TRBJ1-1, the V gene TRBV7-2; no clear D gene. The V end lost 6 bases, the J end lost 1 base, and 9 bases lay between the germline ends. The CDR3 length is 13 residues. From germline, CDR1 is SGHTA and CDR2 FQGNSA. Here the CDR3 DNA reads TGTGCCAGCAGTCAGTGGGCGAACACTGAAGCTTTCTTT. It encodes CASSQWANTEAFF.

This clone showed up just a few times. The chain recombines TRBV4-3 with TRBJ2-3, with D possibly being TRBD2 (6 bases). The CDR3 totals 15 residues. CDR1 LGHNA and CDR2 YSLEER come from the germline V gene. V dropped 3 bases and J dropped 1 base, with 11 bases sitting between them. The CDR3 protein is CASSQSGTGTDTQYF. CDR3 bases: TGCGCCAGCAGCCAGTCGGGGACTGGCACAGATACGCAGTATTTT.

This clone was picked up a small number of times. J is TRBJ2-1 and V is TRBV5-4; 11 nucleotides line up with TRBD2. Germline V gene data show CDR1 as SGHNT and CDR2 as YYREEE (reference sequence). J was trimmed by 4 bases and V by 6 bases; bases with no gene match: 6. This CDR3 is built from 15 residues. The CDR3 here is CASILTSGSYNEQFF. CDR3 nucleotide sequence: TGTGCCAGCATCCTCACTAGCGGGAGTTACAATGAGCAGTTCTTC.

This clone was found a few times. The J gene is TRBJ1-2, the V gene TRBV2; 8 bases match TRBD1. Germline trimming cut 6 bases from V and 8 bases from J; bases unmatched to any gene: 8. This CDR3 is built from 13 residues. Germline CDR1 reads SNHLY; CDR2 reads FYNNEI. Here the CDR3 reads CASRDRETGGYTF. CDR3 DNA: TGTGCCAGCAGGGACAGGGAGACTGGGGGCTACACCTTC. Full variable domain (remainder filled in from reference TRBV2 and TRBJ1-2): EPEVTQTPSHQVTQMGQEVILRCVPISNHLYFYWYRQILGQKVEFLVSFYNNEISEKSEIFDDQFSVERPDGSNFTLKIRSTKLEDSAMYFCASRDRETGGYTFGSGTRLTVV.

This clone was seen a few times. The chain couples TRBV5-1 to TRBJ2-1; D possibly corresponds to TRBD2 (6 bases). Germline CDR1 reads SGHRS; CDR2 reads YFSETQ. The length of the CDR3 is 15 residues. Deletions cut 7 bases from V and 9 bases from J, with 23 bases between. This CDR3 reads CASQTVGGMMGEQFF. CDR3 bases: TGCGCCAGCCAGACGGTGGGCGGGATGATGGGTGAGCAGTTCTTC.

The genes are TRBV5-1 and TRBJ1-2; possibly TRBD1 for D (5 bases). Per the germline V gene, CDR1 is SGHRS and CDR2 is YFSETQ. The V gene lost 3 bases and the J gene lost 4 bases, with 16 bases spanning the gap. This CDR3 has 15 amino acids. CDR3 nucleotides: TGCGCCAGCAGCTACGACAGCGCCCCTCTCTATGGCTACACCTTC. Its protein is CASSYDSAPLYGYTF.

A note on this clone: Germline is not matched at one junction end, which may reflect a read error. This chain joins TRBV10-3 and TRBJ2-5; possible D gene TRBD2, 6 bases. Germline CDR1 reads ENHRY; CDR2 reads SYGVKD. The CDR3 consists of 13 residues. This chain's CDR3 is CASSAGTLETQYF. The DNA for the CDR3 is TGTGCCAGCAGTGCCGGGACTTTAGAGACCCAGTACTTC.

This clone turned up a few times. The rearrangement uses TRBV27 and TRBJ2-5; the match to TRBD2 covers 9 bases. The CDR3 extends over 16 amino acids. The V gene's germline CDR1 is MNHEY and CDR2 SMNVEV (reference sequence). V shed 6 bases, J shed 4 bases, and the junction held 12 bases outside the gene matches. CDR3 region: CASSQRGGRARETQYF. CDR3 bases: TGTGCCAGCAGCCAAAGGGGCGGGAGGGCCCGAGAGACCCAGTACTTC.

This chain joins TRBV2 and TRBJ2-5; possibly TRBD1 for D (5 bases). The V end lost 0 bases, the J end lost 4 bases, and 9 bases lay between the germline ends. The CDR3 length is 14 residues. Germline CDR1 SNHLY, CDR2 FYNNEI. CDR3 in DNA: TGTGCCAGCAGTGAAGCGGGCCAGGGAGAGACCCAGTACTTC. It yields the protein CASSEAGQGETQYF.

This clone was seen a handful of times. The chain employs TRBV28 and TRBJ2-1, with 8 bases fitting TRBD2. The CDR3 length is 15 residues. Trimming removed 5 bases from V and 4 bases from J; junction bases left unmatched: 7. Germline lookup yields CDR1 MDHEN and CDR2 SYDVKM. The CDR3 here is CASSGSGSGYNEQFF. In DNA, the CDR3 is TGTGCCAGCAGTGGGAGCGGGAGTGGGTACAATGAGCAGTTCTTC. The full variable domain, completed using reference TRBV28 and TRBJ2-1, is DVKVTQSSRYLVKRTGEKVFLECVQDMDHENMFWYRQDPGLGLRLIYFSYDVKMKEKGDIPEGYSVSREKKERFSLILESASTNQTSMYLCASSGSGSGYNEQFFGPGTRLTVL.

V gene TRBV30 combines with J gene TRBJ1-4; D remains ambiguous. This CDR3 spans 11 amino acids. CDR1 and CDR2 from the germline V gene are GTSNPN and SVGIG (reference sequence). V dropped 2 bases and J dropped 10 bases, with 8 bases sitting between them. This CDR3 is CAWSMGVKLFF. The CDR3 coding sequence is TGTGCCTGGAGTATGGGAGTAAAACTGTTTTTT.

V is TRBV30 and J is TRBJ2-1, with 8 nucleotides matching TRBD2. From germline, CDR1 is GTSNPN and CDR2 SVGIG (reference sequence). The junction had 6 bases not matched to a gene; V was cut back by 2 bases and J by 6 bases. The CDR3 runs to 14 residues. The CDR3 DNA reads as TGTGCCTGGAGTCCGGGGGGGGGCCTCAATGAGCAGTTCTTC. Translation gives CAWSPGGGLNEQFF. Variable domain in full (rest from reference TRBV30 and TRBJ2-1): SQTIHQWPATLVQPVGSPLSLECTVEGTSNPNLYWYRQAAGRGLQLLFYSVGIGQISSEVPQNLSASRPQDRQFILSSKKLLLSDSGFYLCAWSPGGGLNEQFFGPGTRLTVL.

Note on this clone: Other DNA sequences of this sample code for an identical CDR3. The V gene is TRBV7-2, the J gene TRBJ1-1; TRBD1 is a possible D gene (5 bases). V gave up 4 bases and J gave up 1 base, with 7 bases separating them. The CDR3 has 13 amino acids. Germline V lookup: CDR1 SGHTA, CDR2 FQGNSA. The CDR3 protein is CASSSGQNTEAFF. The CDR3 DNA reads TGTGCCAGCAGCTCCGGACAGAACACTGAAGCTTTCTTT.